Here is one T cell receptor beta chain with its context. Its specificity is not known. Germline V gene sequence: CDR1 LNHDA, CDR2 SQIVND (reference sequence). This CDR3 spans 15 amino acids. Trimming removed 6 bases from V and 4 bases from J; junction bases left unmatched: 4. This entry belongs to a study of radiotherapy plus CTLA-4 blockade in lung cancer. Whole-study context: Among enrolled patients, roughly 17% responded and roughly 30% achieved disease control. The study's findings and limits: Early blood T cell clone dynamics, with interferon-beta, were reported to best predict response.

Profiled with immunoSEQ multiplex PCR; TCRdb holds only in-frame clones, not every one. Of some 90,000 clones in the sample, approximately 84% were seen once. This clonotype was sampled from a human donor with non-small cell lung cancer who had a partial response to radiotherapy plus ipilimumab. The sample here was peripheral blood, taken from a patient treated with radiotherapy plus ipilimumab. The chain links TRBV19 to TRBJ2-2; 11 nucleotides agree with TRBD2. CDR3: CASSFSGGATGELFF. The CDR3 DNA reads TGTGCCAGTAGCTTTAGCGGGGGGGCCACCGGGGAGCTGTTTTTT.